Listed below are T cell receptor beta chains from one sample, sequenced in a study of cytomegalovirus exposure and HLA in healthy donors. The data were produced by immunoSEQ multiplex PCR, yet TCRdb's version contains in-frame clones alone and is incomplete. The sample records 150,000 to 200,000 clones, roughly 71% being singletons. What was sequenced was PBMCs. All receptors derive from a male donor in good health and CMV-seropositive. Both conserved end residues are part of each CDR3. The order of the fields is clone size, V gene, D gene, J gene, CDR3 DNA, CDR3 protein. The D gene is left open where the match is weak. Clone size appears in some rows only: once, few, many, or a class for an expanded clone.

>few|TRBV1|NA|TRBJ2-3
TGCACCAGCAGCCAGAATTGGCTAGCGGGGGGGCTTAGCACAGATACGCAGTATTTT
CTSSQNWLAGGLSTDTQYF
>NA|TRBV19|TRBD1|TRBJ1-5
TGTGCCAGTAGTATCCCAGGGGGAGGTGTTAGCAATCAGCCCCAGCATTTT
CASSIPGGGVSNQPQHF
>NA|TRBV2|NA|TRBJ2-7
TGTGCCAGCAGTGAAGGGCGACTAGGGGACTACGAGCAGTACTTC
CASSEGRLGDYEQYF
>NA|TRBV6-5|TRBD1|TRBJ2-2
TGTGCCAGCAGTTACGACAGGGTCTTTTTCGTCGGGGAGCTGTTTTTT
CASSYDRVFFVGELFF
>NA|TRBV18|TRBD2|TRBJ2-1
TGTGCCAGCTCACCACCAACAGCGGGGGGATACAATGAGCAGTTCTTC
CASSPPTAGGYNEQFF
>NA|TRBV7-6|TRBD2|TRBJ2-5
TGTGCCAGCAGCCTAGATAGCGGGGGCGACCGAGAGACCCAGTACTTC
CASSLDSGGDRETQYF
>NA|TRBV27|NA|TRBJ1-2
TGTGCCAGCAGGCCGTTCACAGGGTGGTTTGGCTACACCTTC
CASRPFTGWFGYTF
>NA|TRBV6-5|NA|TRBJ2-5
TGTGCCAGCACCCCGGTCGGGGGAGAGACCCAGTACTTC
CASTPVGGETQYF
>NA|TRBV9|TRBD2|TRBJ2-2
TGTGCCAGCAGCCCATCCCTGACGGGGGGGGGCACCGGGGAGCTGTTTTTT
CASSPSLTGGGTGELFF
>NA|TRBV5-4|TRBD2|TRBJ2-5
TGTGCCAGCAGCTGGGAGACTAGCAGCCAAGAGACCCAGTACTTC
CASSWETSSQETQYF
>NA|TRBV7-8|NA|TRBJ1-5
TGTGCCAGCAGCTTGGGCAGCCGCAATCAGCCCCAGCATTTT
CASSLGSRNQPQHF
>NA|TRBV30|NA|TRBJ1-1
TGTGCCTGGGACGGGGGGACTGAAGCTTTCTTT
CAWDGGTEAFF
>NA|TRBV5-6|TRBD1|TRBJ1-5
TGTGCCAGCAGCCTAGGACAGGGGCGCAGCAATCAGCCCCAGCATTTT
CASSLGQGRSNQPQHF
>few|TRBV2|TRBD1|TRBJ2-7
TGTGCCAGCAAACTACAGGGGGTAGCTTACGAGCAGTACTTC
CASKLQGVAYEQYF
>NA|TRBV30|NA|TRBJ1-4
TGTGCCTGGAGTATCACAGGGAATAAGAATGAAAAACTGTTTTTT
CAWSITGNKNEKLFF
>NA|TRBV19|TRBD1|TRBJ2-6
TGTGCCAGTAGTCCAGGGACAGGGCACTCTGGGGCCAACGTCCTGACTTTC
CASSPGTGHSGANVLTF
>NA|TRBV13|TRBD1|TRBJ1-4
TGTGCCAGCAGCTTAGGGGGACAGCCGAATGAAAAACTGTTTTTT
CASSLGGQPNEKLFF